These 32 T cell receptor beta chains originate from one sample sequenced in a study of T cells in localized non-small cell lung cancer. Using immunoSEQ multiplex PCR, the repertoire was profiled, and TCRdb retains in-frame clones only, with some absent. The data contain 9,000 or so clones, around 90% of them seen just once; the ten biggest clones take up about 7.5%. The sequenced sample was peripheral blood, obtained before any cancer treatment. The source is a woman aged 40-75 years with stage I squamous cell lung carcinoma.

The CDR3 region has the DNA TGTGCCAGCAGCTCGCAACAGGGTAAAGAAGCTTTCTTT. Its translation is CASSSQQGKEAFF. The chain recombines TRBV7-9 with TRBJ1-1; D is perhaps TRBD1 (6 bases). The V gene's germline CDR1 is SEHNR and CDR2 FQNEAQ (reference sequence). The CDR3 has 13 amino acids. The V end was cut by 4 bases, the J end by 8 bases, with 14 bases between.

The chain uses TRBV18 and TRBJ2-1; TRBD2 matches at 8 bases. The CDR3 has 16 residues. CDR1 is KGHSH, CDR2 LQKENI, per germline. Germline trimming cut 3 bases from V and 2 bases from J; bases unmatched to any gene: 6. The CDR3 loop is CASSPPGGGAYNEQFF. In DNA form, the CDR3 reads TGTGCCAGCTCACCGCCCGGGGGGGGCGCCTACAATGAGCAGTTCTTC. Full variable domain (missing parts from reference TRBV18 and TRBJ2-1): NAGVMQNPRHLVRRRGQEARLRCSPMKGHSHVYWYRQLPEEGLKFMVYLQKENIIDESGMPKERFSAEFPKEGPSILRIQQVVRGDSAAYFCASSPPGGGAYNEQFFGPGTRLTVL.

This rearrangement joins TRBV30 to TRBJ1-2, with no clear D. This CDR3 has 12 residues. V was shortened by 8 bases and J by 0 bases, with 10 bases between the two germline ends. Germline CDR1 and CDR2: GTSNPN and SVGIG (reference sequence). Written as DNA, the CDR3 is TGTGCCGTCGATCTAACTAACTATGGCTACACCTTC. It translates to CAVDLTNYGYTF.

This sequence joins TRBV6-6 and TRBJ2-7, with TRBD2 matching 7 bases. CDR3 length equals 15 residues. Germline lookup yields CDR1 MNHNY and CDR2 SVGAGI (reference sequence). The V and J ends lost 6 bases and 7 bases, in that order; junction bases with no gene match: 15. In nucleotides, the CDR3 is TGTGCCAGCAGCACCGAAAGGGCGGGGGTGAGAGAGCAGTACTTC. Its translation is CASSTERAGVREQYF.

The rearrangement links TRBV6-1 to TRBJ1-5; a weak D match, TRBD1 (6 bases). V was pared by 2 bases and J by 7 bases, with 15 bases between. The length of the CDR3 is 15 residues. CDR1 and CDR2 (germline): MNHNS, SASEGT. The CDR3 region has the DNA TGTGCCAGCAGTGAAAAAGGGACACCAGGGCAGCCCCAGCATTTT. Translating it yields CASSEKGTPGQPQHF.

The genes are TRBV29-1 and TRBJ1-1, with D maybe TRBD1 (5 bases). V was trimmed by 6 bases and J by 1 base, leaving 12 bases between them. This CDR3 comprises 13 residues. In germline, CDR1 is SQVTM, CDR2 ANQGSEA. CDR3 nucleotide sequence: TGCAGCGTCGCGGACACGACGAACACTGAAGCTTTCTTT. It is translated as CSVADTTNTEAFF. Drawing the rest from reference TRBV29-1 and TRBJ1-1, the complete variable domain is SAVISQKPSRDICQRGTSLTIQCQVDSQVTMMFWYRQQPGQSLTLIATANQGSEATYESGFVIDKFPISRPNLTFSTLTVSNMSPEDSSIYLCSVADTTNTEAFFGQGTRLTVV.

In nucleotides, the CDR3 is TGTGCCAGCGGGACTAGCGGAGACAGAGCCCAGTACTTC. This encodes CASGTSGDRAQYF. The rearrangement uses TRBV19 and TRBJ2-5; 11 bases line up with TRBD2. The V gene end was trimmed by 9 bases and the J gene end by 9 bases; junction bases not matched to a gene: 9. The V gene's germline CDR1 is LNHDA and CDR2 SQIVND (reference sequence). The CDR3 totals 13 residues.

This rearrangement joins TRBV6-1 to TRBJ2-5; tentatively, D is TRBD2 (6 bases). The CDR3 totals 14 residues. Germline V gene sequence: CDR1 MNHNS, CDR2 SASEGT. V lost 7 bases and J 5 bases, leaving 17 bases between the germline ends. CDR3: CASKTGLAGETQYF. The CDR3 DNA reads TGTGCCAGCAAGACGGGACTGGCGGGGGAGACCCAGTACTTC.

The chain is built from TRBV9 and TRBJ2-3; unclear D gene. CDR1 and CDR2 from the germline V gene are SGDLS and YYNGEE. The CDR3 contains 15 residues. V was pared by 3 bases and J by 4 bases, with 15 bases between. DNA of the CDR3: TGTGCCAGCAGCGGCGGACCGTGGACCCCAGATACGCAGTATTTT. As protein: CASSGGPWTPDTQYF. Based on the CDR3 plus reference TRBV9 and TRBJ2-3, the full variable domain is DSGVTQTPKHLITATGQRVTLRCSPRSGDLSVYWYQQSLDQGLQFLIQYYNGEERAKGNILERFSAQQFPDLHSELNLSSLELGDSALYFCASSGGPWTPDTQYFGPGTRLTVL.

The gene calls are TRBV7-8 and TRBJ1-1; no firm D call. CDR3 length equals 13 residues. Germline loops: CDR1 SGHVS, CDR2 FQNEAQ. V shed 0 bases and J shed 1 base, with 3 bases lying between them. This CDR3 reads CASSLAGNTEAFF. The CDR3 DNA reads as TGTGCCAGCAGCTTAGCGGGGAACACTGAAGCTTTCTTT.

The V call is TRBV7-9, the J call TRBJ1-2; D call uncertain. This CDR3 is built from 11 residues. The V and J ends lost 1 base and 3 bases respectively, with 0 bases between them. Germline CDR1 and CDR2: SEHNR and FQNEAQ (reference sequence). CDR3 DNA: TGTGCCAGCAGCTTAGACTATGGCTACACCTTC. Its translation is CASSLDYGYTF.

This sequence joins TRBV6-5 and TRBJ2-5; 13 positions agree with TRBD2. There are 16 residues in the CDR3. The ends lost 2 bases at V and 4 bases at J; junction bases unmatched: 4. Germline V gene sequence: CDR1 MNHEY, CDR2 SVGAGI. The CDR3: CASSYRLAGGGETQYF. DNA of the CDR3: TGTGCCAGCAGTTACCGACTAGCGGGGGGCGGAGAGACCCAGTACTTC.

The chain is built from TRBV6-5 and TRBJ2-3; either TRBD1 or TRBD2 may fit D (5 bases each). The germline CDR1 and CDR2 sequences are MNHEY and SVGAGI. This CDR3 spans 15 amino acids. V shed 5 bases and J shed 0 bases, with 12 bases lying between them. Here the CDR3 DNA reads TGTGCCAGCAGTGCCCCGGGACGTAGCACAGATACGCAGTATTTT. Translated, it gives CASSAPGRSTDTQYF.

The V call is TRBV5-1, the J call TRBJ2-7; no clear D. Germline CDR1 SGHRS, CDR2 YFSETQ. CDR3 length equals 12 residues. V was pared by 0 bases and J by 2 bases, with 3 bases between. CDR3 sequence reads: CASSLEPYEQYF. DNA for the CDR3: TGCGCCAGCAGCTTGGAACCCTACGAGCAGTACTTC.

The chain has TRBV5-1 and TRBJ2-1; D might be TRBD2 (5 bases). This CDR3 has 13 residues. Germline V gene sequence: CDR1 SGHRS, CDR2 YFSETQ. V was clipped by 0 bases and J by 5 bases, with 6 bases between them. CDR3 coding DNA: TGCGCCAGCAGCTTGGACGGGGACAATGAGCAGTTCTTC. This codes for CASSLDGDNEQFF.

The chain combines TRBV2 with TRBJ2-3; TRBD2 matches at 10 bases. Germline V lookup: CDR1 SNHLY, CDR2 FYNNEI. V gave up 5 bases and J gave up 5 bases; unmatched junction bases: 4. The CDR3 has 14 residues. The CDR3 protein is CASSYTSGVDTQYF. CDR3 nucleotide sequence: TGTGCCAGCAGTTATACTAGCGGGGTAGATACGCAGTATTTT.

This rearrangement joins TRBV11-2 to TRBJ1-4, with no clear D. Germline CDR1 SGHAT, CDR2 FQNNGV. V lost 3 bases and J 5 bases, leaving 13 bases between the germline ends. The CDR3 consists of 15 residues. For the CDR3, the DNA is TGTGCCAGCAGCTTTTCCTCTGGGCTAAATGAAAAACTGTTTTTT. It encodes CASSFSSGLNEKLFF.

Only one count was recorded for this clone. CDR3 in DNA: TGTGCCAGCAGCTCGGGACAGTCCCTGGGTGAAAAACTGTTTTTT. Amino acid sequence: CASSSGQSLGEKLFF. The gene calls are TRBV11-2 and TRBJ1-4; 7 bases are shared with TRBD1. Germline V lookup: CDR1 SGHAT, CDR2 FQNNGV. CDR3 length equals 15 residues. J lost 7 bases, V lost 4 bases, and 9 bases had no gene match.

The chain recombines TRBV2 with TRBJ2-7; D is possibly TRBD1 (5 bases). The CDR3 extends over 15 amino acids. Trimming shortened V by 4 bases and J by 3 bases, and 16 bases separated the two germline ends. CDR1 SNHLY and CDR2 FYNNEI come from the germline V gene. The chain's CDR3 is CASSGGYASVYEQYF. CDR3 sequence (DNA): TGTGCCAGCAGTGGGGGCTATGCTTCTGTCTACGAGCAGTACTTC.

This chain joins TRBV7-8 and TRBJ2-5; TRBD2 matches at 12 bases. Germline V CDR1 and CDR2: SGHVS, FQNEAQ. Trimming at V came to 5 bases and at J to 5 bases, leaving 12 bases not matched to a gene. The CDR3 covers 17 residues. CDR3 protein: CASSPGASGGARETQYF. In DNA form, the CDR3 reads TGTGCCAGCAGCCCGGGGGCTAGCGGGGGGGCCCGGGAGACCCAGTACTTC. Full variable domain (outside the CDR3, taken from reference TRBV7-8 and TRBJ2-5): GAGVSQSPRYKVAKRGQDVALRCDPISGHVSLFWYQQALGQGPEFLTYFQNEAQLDKSGLPSDRFFAERPEGSVSTLKIQRTQQEDSAVYLCASSPGASGGARETQYFGPGTRLLVL.

The gene calls are TRBV7-8 and TRBJ1-2, with a weak D call TRBD1 (6 bases). This CDR3 region has 15 residues. V was cut by 5 bases and J by 4 bases, with 17 bases left in between. The germline V gene has CDR1 SGHVS and CDR2 FQNEAQ. CDR3 protein: CASSPGTLPLYGYTF. The CDR3 nucleotides are TGTGCCAGCAGCCCCGGGACACTGCCGCTCTATGGCTACACCTTC.

This clone was observed once. J is TRBJ1-4 and V is TRBV9; TRBD1 matches at 9 bases. The ends lost 4 bases at V and 8 bases at J; junction bases unmatched: 9. The CDR3 totals 15 residues. CDR1 SGDLS and CDR2 YYNGEE come from the germline V gene. The CDR3 nucleotides are TGTGCCAGCAGCCCCTCCGGGACAGGGCCGGAAAAACTGTTTTTT. Protein: CASSPSGTGPEKLFF.

The chain carries TRBV7-2 and TRBJ2-7; 9 nucleotides line up with TRBD1. The CDR3 has 13 amino acids. Germline V CDR1 and CDR2: SGHTA, FQGNSA. The ends lost 5 bases at V and 9 bases at J; junction bases unmatched: 8. In nucleotides, the CDR3 is TGTGCCAGCAGCCCGGACAGGGGTGAAGGGCAGTACTTC. It specifies CASSPDRGEGQYF.

The chain is built from TRBV6-6 and TRBJ2-2; tentatively, D is TRBD2 (6 bases). The germline gives CDR1 MNHNY, CDR2 SVGAGI (reference sequence). Trimming took 5 bases from V and 5 from J, leaving 15 bases between them. The CDR3 consists of 15 residues. The CDR3 sequence is CASSEGTPGTGELFF. CDR3 coding DNA: TGTGCCAGCAGTGAGGGGACTCCGGGGACCGGGGAGCTGTTTTTT.

J is TRBJ1-4 and V is TRBV29-1; no firm D call. Between the trimmed V and J ends, which lost 6 bases and 0 bases, there was a span of 5 bases. The CDR3 length is 12 residues. Germline assignment: CDR1 SQVTM and CDR2 ANQGSEA. CDR3 bases: TGCAGCGTATGGGCAACTAATGAAAAACTGTTTTTT. Amino acids: CSVWATNEKLFF.

The chain uses TRBV11-2 and TRBJ2-5; 11 bases match TRBD1. The CDR3 is 15 amino acids. CDR1 and CDR2 from the germline V gene are SGHAT and FQNNGV. V shed 5 bases and J 5 bases; nucleotides not matched to a gene: 7. The CDR3 reads CASSAWTGGSETQYF. CDR3 nucleotides: TGTGCCAGCAGCGCGTGGACAGGGGGCTCCGAGACCCAGTACTTC. Full variable domain (missing parts from reference TRBV11-2 and TRBJ2-5): EAGVAQSPRYKIIEKRQSVAFWCNPISGHATLYWYQQILGQGPKLLIQFQNNGVVDDSQLPKDRFSAERLKGVDSTLKIQPAKLEDSAVYLCASSAWTGGSETQYFGPGTRLLVL.

Written as DNA, the CDR3 is TGTGCCAGCAGGGACGGGACGTATCAGCCCCAGCATTTT. Translated, it gives CASRDGTYQPQHF. This sequence joins TRBV6-1 and TRBJ1-5; TRBD1 might be the D (5 bases). The CDR3 is made up of 13 amino acids. Germline loops: CDR1 MNHNS, CDR2 SASEGT. V shed 6 bases and J shed 5 bases, with 11 bases lying between them.

This chain uses TRBV7-3 with TRBJ2-3; weak D call: TRBD2 (6 bases). The CDR3 has 16 amino acids. CDR1 SGHTA and CDR2 FQGTGA come from the germline V gene. V was cut by 5 bases and J by 1 base, with 16 bases left in between. The CDR3 DNA reads as TGTGCCAGCAGCCCCGAAGGGCGGGGAGGCACAGATACGCAGTATTTT. This codes for CASSPEGRGGTDTQYF.

The rearrangement links TRBV7-2 to TRBJ1-5; 10 nucleotides align to TRBD1. This CDR3 region has 17 residues. Germline V gene lookup returns CDR1 SGHTA and CDR2 FQGNSA. V dropped 3 bases and J dropped 2; count of bases not matched to a gene: 7. The CDR3 protein is CASSLGQGISGNQPQHF. The CDR3 DNA sequence: TGTGCCAGCAGCTTGGGACAGGGGATTTCGGGCAATCAGCCCCAGCATTTT.

J is TRBJ1-2 and V is TRBV4-2; D is possibly TRBD1 (6 bases). CDR1 and CDR2 (germline): LGHNA, YNFKEQ. Between the trimmed V and J ends, which lost 4 bases and 3 bases, there was a span of 15 bases. CDR3 length: 15 amino acids. In nucleotides, the CDR3 is TGTGCCAGCAGCCTGAGGGGGGGCGCGGACTATGGCTACACCTTC. This sequence encodes CASSLRGGADYGYTF.

For the CDR3, the DNA is TGCACCAGCAGATGCTATCTTGTGCGAAAGACCTATGGCTACACCTTC. As protein: CTSRCYLVRKTYGYTF. The chain links TRBV1 to TRBJ1-2. TRBV1 has pseudogene status. The CDR3 length is 16 residues.

This chain joins TRBV5-1 and TRBJ2-3, with 10 positions matching TRBD1. After removal of 3 bases from V and 0 bases from J, the junction contained 4 bases not matched to a gene. The germline V gene encodes CDR1 SGHRS and CDR2 YFSETQ. CDR3 length: 16 residues. CDR3 residues: CASSWGQGSSTDTQYF. The CDR3 nucleotides are TGCGCCAGCAGCTGGGGACAGGGGTCGAGCACAGATACGCAGTATTTT.